This paragraph covers one T cell receptor beta chain sequence. Sequencing was performed with immunoSEQ multiplex PCR; in TCRdb, only in-frame clones are kept and a portion is missing. Here the sample spans just over 300,000 clones, about nine tenths being singletons. The CDR3 totals 15 residues. Germline CDR1 and CDR2: SGHDT and YYEEEE. With V trimmed by 4 bases and J by 3 bases, 9 bases remained unmatched. This sample is part of a study of blood T cell repertoires in COVID-19. Overall study context: Samples representing acute and convalescent COVID-19 were sourced from the United States, Italy and Spain.

The chain joins TRBV5-6 to TRBJ1-1; 7 positions match TRBD1. This TCR was recovered from a man aged 18 to 30 with active or convalescent COVID-19. The sequenced material came from peripheral blood. The CDR3 nucleotides are TGTGCCAGCAGCAAGACAGGGCGTCAGGACACTGAAGCTTTCTTT. Its protein is CASSKTGRQDTEAFF.